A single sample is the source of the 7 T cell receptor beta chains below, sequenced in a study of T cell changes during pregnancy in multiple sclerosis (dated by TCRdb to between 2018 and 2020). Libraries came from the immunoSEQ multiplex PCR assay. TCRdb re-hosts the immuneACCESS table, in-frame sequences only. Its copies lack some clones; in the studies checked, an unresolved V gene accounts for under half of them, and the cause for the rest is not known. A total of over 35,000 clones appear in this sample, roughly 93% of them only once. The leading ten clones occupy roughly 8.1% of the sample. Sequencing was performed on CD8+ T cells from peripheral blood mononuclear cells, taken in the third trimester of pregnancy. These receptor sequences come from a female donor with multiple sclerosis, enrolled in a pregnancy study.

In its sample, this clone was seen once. The CDR3 nucleotides are TGTGCCAGCAGCCCGCCCGGTAGGCCCCAGCATTTT. This codes for CASSPPGRPQHF. The chain is built from TRBV27 and TRBJ1-5; the D is unclear. V gave up 6 bases and J gave up 9 bases, with 12 bases separating them. CDR3 size: 12 residues. Germline CDR1 is MNHEY and CDR2 is SMNVEV (reference sequence).

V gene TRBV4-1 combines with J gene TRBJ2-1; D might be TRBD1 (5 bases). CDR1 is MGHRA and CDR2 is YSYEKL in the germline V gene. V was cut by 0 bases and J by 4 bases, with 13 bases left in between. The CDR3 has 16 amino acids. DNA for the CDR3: TGCGCCAGCAGCCAAGATCCTGGGGCCGCGTACAATGAGCAGTTCTTC. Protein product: CASSQDPGAAYNEQFF.

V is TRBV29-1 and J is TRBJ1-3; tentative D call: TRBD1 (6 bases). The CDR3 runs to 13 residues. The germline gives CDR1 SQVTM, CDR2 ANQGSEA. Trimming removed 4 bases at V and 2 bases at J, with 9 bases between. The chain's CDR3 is CSVVDSPGNTIYF. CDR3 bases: TGCAGCGTTGTGGACAGCCCTGGAAACACCATATATTTT.

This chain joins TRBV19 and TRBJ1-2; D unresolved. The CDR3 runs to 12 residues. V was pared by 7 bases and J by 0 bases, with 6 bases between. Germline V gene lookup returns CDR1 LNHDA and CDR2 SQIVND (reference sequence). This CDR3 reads CASKVANYGYTF. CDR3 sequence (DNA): TGTGCCAGTAAAGTAGCTAACTATGGCTACACCTTC. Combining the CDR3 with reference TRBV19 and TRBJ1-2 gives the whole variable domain DGGITQSPKYLFRKEGQNVTLSCEQNLNHDAMYWYRQDPGQGLRLIYYSQIVNDFQKGDIAEGYSVSREKKESFPLTVTSAQKNPTAFYLCASKVANYGYTFGSGTRLTVV.

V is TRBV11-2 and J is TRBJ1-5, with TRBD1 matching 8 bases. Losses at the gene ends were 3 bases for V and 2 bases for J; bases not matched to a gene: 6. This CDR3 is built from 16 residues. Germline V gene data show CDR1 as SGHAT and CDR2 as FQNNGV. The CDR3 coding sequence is TGTGCCAGCAGCTTCGGACAGGGCTTAGGCAATCAGCCCCAGCATTTT. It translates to CASSFGQGLGNQPQHF.

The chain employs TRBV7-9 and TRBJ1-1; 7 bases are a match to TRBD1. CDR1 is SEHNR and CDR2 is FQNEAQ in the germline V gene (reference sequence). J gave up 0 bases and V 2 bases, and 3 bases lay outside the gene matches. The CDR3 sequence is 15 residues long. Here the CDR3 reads CASSLWDSMNTEAFF. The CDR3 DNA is TGTGCCAGCAGCTTATGGGACAGCATGAACACTGAAGCTTTCTTT. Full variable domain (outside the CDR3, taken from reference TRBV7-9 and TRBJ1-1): DTGVSQNPRHKITKRGQNVTFRCDPISEHNRLYWYRQTLGQGPEFLTYFQNEAQLEKSRLLSDRFSAERPKGSFSTLEIQRTEQGDSAMYLCASSLWDSMNTEAFFGQGTRLTVV.

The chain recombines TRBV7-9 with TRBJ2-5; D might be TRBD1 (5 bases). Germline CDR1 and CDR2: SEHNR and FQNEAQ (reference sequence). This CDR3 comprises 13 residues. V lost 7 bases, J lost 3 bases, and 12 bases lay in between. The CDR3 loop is CASKGFAKETQYF. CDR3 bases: TGTGCCAGCAAGGGGTTTGCCAAAGAGACCCAGTACTTC.